The 18 T cell receptor beta chains reported below all come from one sample, sequenced in a study of shared clonotypes between healthy human individuals. Some clones are missing from TCRdb's copy, which holds only in-frame ones; the method was immunoSEQ multiplex PCR. The sample lists approximately 1.1 million clones; around three quarters were seen once. The sequencing sample was made of memory CD4+ T cells from PBMCs. The subset was: CD45RA-negative fraction. These receptors originate from a man aged 18-30 years in good health. Some clones in this sample may be carry-over from other donors' samples.

The J gene is TRBJ1-4, the V gene TRBV5-4; 7 bases fit TRBD1. Trimming took 2 bases from V and 6 from J; bases not matched to a gene: 1. This CDR3 is built from 13 residues. CDR1 SGHNT and CDR2 YYREEE come from the germline V gene (reference sequence). CDR3 region: CASSLGQDEKLFF. The CDR3 DNA sequence: TGTGCCAGCAGCTTAGGACAGGATGAAAAACTGTTTTTT.

This clone showed up just once. The chain links TRBV25-1 to TRBJ2-7, with D perhaps matching TRBD1 (5 bases). The ends were cut back, 3 bases at V and 1 base at J, with 10 bases in the middle. Germline CDR1 MGHDK, CDR2 SYGVNS. This CDR3 region has 14 residues. DNA of the CDR3: TGTGCCAGCAGTGAGGCAGGGATGTCCTACGAGCAGTACTTC. It encodes CASSEAGMSYEQYF.

The V gene is TRBV4-3, the J gene TRBJ2-3; 9 bases match TRBD2. The junction had 7 bases not matched to a gene; V was cut back by 5 bases and J by 4 bases. This CDR3 contains 15 residues. Germline CDR1 reads LGHNA; CDR2 reads YSLEER. For the CDR3, the DNA is TGCGCCAGCAGCGCGGGACTAGCAAGGGCAGATACGCAGTATTTT. Amino acid sequence: CASSAGLARADTQYF.

The chain has TRBV6-5 and TRBJ2-1, with 14 positions matching TRBD2. This CDR3 is 16 amino acids long. The junction had 3 bases not matched to a gene; V was cut back by 2 bases and J by 6 bases. From germline, CDR1 is MNHEY and CDR2 SVGAGI. The CDR3 DNA sequence: TGTGCCAGCAGTTACGCCGGGACTAGCGGGAGCAATGAGCAGTTCTTC. Amino acid sequence: CASSYAGTSGSNEQFF.

V and J are TRBV9 and TRBJ2-3, with 7 bases aligning to TRBD2. Germline loops: CDR1 SGDLS, CDR2 YYNGEE. V lost 1 base to trimming and J lost 5 bases; unmatched junction nucleotides: 7. The CDR3 spans 15 residues. Written as DNA, the CDR3 is TGTGCCAGCAGCGTAATGGCGGGAGAGGGAGATACGCAGTATTTT. This translates into CASSVMAGEGDTQYF.

The rearrangement links TRBV2 to TRBJ2-1; 7 nucleotides agree with TRBD1. With 9 bases clipped from V and 5 bases from J, the junction kept 10 bases outside the gene matches. This CDR3 spans 14 amino acids. Germline V gene data show CDR1 as SNHLY and CDR2 as FYNNEI. The CDR3 nucleotides are TGTGCCAGAGAAAGGGGGCAGGGTAACAATGAGCAGTTCTTC. It codes for CARERGQGNNEQFF.

The table lists this clone with a count of one. V and J are TRBV5-5 and TRBJ1-2; possible D gene TRBD1, 5 bases. V was trimmed by 4 bases and J by 5 bases, leaving 15 bases between them. The CDR3 runs to 14 residues. Per germline, CDR1 SGHKS and CDR2 YYEKEE (reference sequence). The CDR3 DNA sequence: TGTGCCAGCAGCCCGGGACTGGACATATATGGCTACACCTTC. Protein product: CASSPGLDIYGYTF.

CDR3 residues: CASSSRGLTEAFF. The CDR3, as DNA: TGTGCCAGCAGCTCCAGGGGGCTGACTGAAGCTTTCTTT. J is TRBJ1-1 and V is TRBV9; 8 bases map to TRBD1. From germline, CDR1 is SGDLS and CDR2 YYNGEE. V lost 4 bases to trimming and J lost 5 bases; unmatched junction nucleotides: 4. The CDR3 is 13 residues long.

This chain uses TRBV15 with TRBJ2-7, with TRBD1 identical over 7 bases. The CDR3 has 13 amino acids. CDR1 LNHNV and CDR2 YYDKDF come from the germline V gene (reference sequence). With 5 bases clipped from V and 5 bases from J, the junction kept 6 bases outside the gene matches. The CDR3: CATSFGQVDEQYF. The CDR3 DNA follows: TGTGCCACCAGCTTCGGACAGGTCGACGAGCAGTACTTC.

The rearrangement links TRBV7-2 to TRBJ2-7; D unresolved. CDR1 is SGHTA, CDR2 FQGNSA, per germline. The V and J ends lost 2 bases and 2 bases respectively, with 13 bases between them. This CDR3 region has 15 residues. CDR3 bases: TGTGCCAGCAGCTTAAGGCCATTGGCAGCCTACGAGCAGTACTTC. Translated: CASSLRPLAAYEQYF.

The CDR3 nucleotides are TGTGCCAGCAGCTCGGGATCCTTAGGGCCCCAGCATTTT. This translates into CASSSGSLGPQHF. The rearrangement links TRBV5-4 to TRBJ1-5; D unclear. The V and J ends lost 3 bases and 9 bases respectively, with 13 bases between them. This CDR3 region has 13 residues. CDR1 and CDR2 (germline): SGHNT, YYREEE (reference sequence).

The chain couples TRBV9 to TRBJ1-1; D may be TRBD1 (5 bases). This CDR3 comprises 14 residues. Trimming removed 4 bases at V and 5 bases at J, with 15 bases between. Germline V gene sequence: CDR1 SGDLS, CDR2 YYNGEE. The CDR3: CASSRQPGGTEAFF. The CDR3 region has the DNA TGTGCCAGCAGCCGTCAACCCGGGGGGACTGAAGCTTTCTTT.

The CDR3 sequence: CASSSGRGGKYNEQFF. The DNA for the CDR3 is TGTGCCAGCAGCTCTGGGAGAGGGGGGAAATACAATGAGCAGTTCTTC. The rearrangement links TRBV7-9 to TRBJ2-1; D is tentatively TRBD1 or TRBD2 (6 bases each). The germline V and J ends were trimmed by 4 bases and 4 bases, with 17 bases remaining between them. Germline V gives CDR1 SEHNR, CDR2 FQNEAQ (reference sequence). The CDR3 is 16 residues long.

The chain employs TRBV28 and TRBJ2-5; no reliable D call. The ends were cut back, 6 bases at V and 5 bases at J, with 13 bases in the middle. The CDR3 runs to 13 residues. Germline V gene data show CDR1 as MDHEN and CDR2 as SYDVKM. Written as DNA, the CDR3 is TGTGCCAGCAGCCACCGGACCCGCGAGACCCAGTACTTC. Translated: CASSHRTRETQYF.

This clone is a singleton in its sample. This rearrangement joins TRBV21-1 to TRBJ2-7; TRBD2 was called by the table and not checked on the DNA. TRBV21-1 is deemed a pseudogene. The CDR3 length is 18 residues. The CDR3 DNA sequence: TGTGCCAGCAGCAAAGCTCCAGCCACTGGGCGGGAGCCCTACGAGCAGTACTTC. This translates into CASSKAPATGREPYEQYF.

The chain joins TRBV7-6 to TRBJ1-5, with D maybe TRBD1 (6 bases). The V end lost 1 base, the J end lost 7 bases, and 11 bases lay between the germline ends. The CDR3 has 14 amino acids. Germline V gene data show CDR1 as SGHVS and CDR2 as FNYEAQ. CDR3 protein: CASSLEQGRQPQHF. In DNA, the CDR3 is TGTGCCAGCAGCTTAGAACAGGGAAGGCAGCCCCAGCATTTT.

The rearrangement joins TRBV2 to TRBJ2-4; D is undetermined. The CDR3 is made up of 12 amino acids. Germline assignment: CDR1 SNHLY and CDR2 FYNNEI. V was trimmed by 7 bases and J by 5 bases, leaving 9 bases between them. CDR3 protein: CASMLAQNIQYF. As DNA, the CDR3 is TGTGCCAGCATGCTGGCCCAAAACATTCAGTACTTC. The variable domain in full, completed from reference TRBV2 and TRBJ2-4, reads EPEVTQTPSHQVTQMGQEVILRCVPISNHLYFYWYRQILGQKVEFLVSFYNNEISEKSEIFDDQFSVERPDGSNFTLKIRSTKLEDSAMYFCASMLAQNIQYFGAGTRLSVL.

The CDR3 region is CASSFPGTHQETQYF. CDR3 bases: TGTGCCAGCAGCTTTCCCGGGACACACCAAGAGACCCAGTACTTC. The rearrangement links TRBV5-4 to TRBJ2-5, with D possibly TRBD1 on 6 matching bases. Trimming removed 2 bases from V and 0 bases from J, with 11 bases in between. This CDR3 spans 15 amino acids. The germline V gene encodes CDR1 SGHNT and CDR2 YYREEE (reference sequence).